Shown below are 23 T cell receptor beta chains from a single sample sequenced in a study of blood T cells in healthy people across ages. Through a sample-barcoded 5' primer and a J-beta primer mix, a second PCR was run for roughly 7 to 12 cycles. MiXCR, applied by TCRdb to the 5' RACE reads, yields one record per CDR3 protein. The sample yields about 970,000 distinct CDR3 sequences, about 53% seen once. Sequencing used blood. Receptors originate from an older woman in good health.

On this clonotype itself: A junction boundary mismatches the germline segment, possibly from a read error. The chain joins TRBV28 to TRBJ2-4, with 9 bases lining up with TRBD1. Germline values: CDR1 MDHEN, CDR2 SYDVKM. CDR3 length equals 14 residues. The CDR3 sequence is CASTSGQGISEQYF. The CDR3 coding sequence is TGTGCAAGCACCTCGGGACAGGGCATTTCAGAGCAGTACTTC. Looking up the rest from reference TRBV28 and TRBJ2-4 gives the full variable domain: DVKVTQSSRYLVKRTGEKVFLECVQDMDHENMFWYRQDPGLGLRLIYFSYDVKMKEKGDIPEGYSVSREKKERFSLILESASTNQTSMYLCASTSGQGISEQYFGAGTRLSVL.

This chain connects TRBV10-3 to TRBJ2-5; D gene unclear. The V and J ends lost 4 bases and 5 bases respectively, with 11 bases between them. The germline V gene has CDR1 ENHRY and CDR2 SYGVKD. CDR3 size: 13 residues. As DNA, the CDR3 is TGTGCCATCAGTGCCGGAATTCTGGAGACCCAGTACTTC. It specifies CAISAGILETQYF.

The rearrangement uses TRBV20-1 and TRBJ2-2; tentative D call: TRBD1 (5 bases). The V end was cut by 3 bases, the J end by 0 bases, with 8 bases between. The germline CDR1 and CDR2 sequences are DFQATT and SNEGSKA (reference sequence). The CDR3 contains 14 residues. The CDR3 loop is CSARKGTNTGELFF. The CDR3 DNA follows: TGCAGTGCTAGGAAGGGGACGAACACCGGGGAGCTGTTTTTT.

The rearrangement joins TRBV20-1 to TRBJ2-4, with 7 bases aligning to TRBD1. Germline V CDR1 and CDR2: DFQATT, SNEGSKA (reference sequence). CDR3 size: 13 residues. J was trimmed by 4 bases and V by 3 bases; bases with no gene match: 3. The CDR3 spells CSARRGLKNIQYF. The CDR3 nucleotides are TGCAGTGCTAGGAGGGGGCTGAAAAACATTCAGTACTTC.

This sequence joins TRBV9 and TRBJ2-3, with no clear D. The ends were cut back, 3 bases at V and 6 bases at J, with 17 bases in the middle. Per germline, CDR1 SGDLS and CDR2 YYNGEE. The CDR3 extends over 15 amino acids. This CDR3 is CASSAATVPADTQYF. DNA for the CDR3: TGTGCCAGCAGCGCAGCTACCGTGCCCGCGGATACGCAGTATTTT.

This clonotype was seen more than once but under ten times. This chain uses TRBV28 with TRBJ1-1; 7 nucleotides agree with TRBD1. The CDR3 runs 15 residues. The V gene end was trimmed by 5 bases and the J gene end by 4 bases; junction bases not matched to a gene: 10. In germline, CDR1 is MDHEN, CDR2 SYDVKM. CDR3 DNA sequence: TGTGCCAGCAGTCTACCTACCAGGGGGAGCACTGAAGCTTTCTTT. It codes for CASSLPTRGSTEAFF.

The chain couples TRBV11-2 to TRBJ2-5; 10 bases line up with TRBD1. The V gene's germline CDR1 is SGHAT and CDR2 FQNNGV. V was clipped by 5 bases and J by 5 bases; unmatched bases: 20. The CDR3 has 19 amino acids. The CDR3 bases are TGTGCCAGCAGCGTGAGGACCCCGGGACAGGGGACAAGTGGGGAGACCCAGTACTTC. Protein sequence: CASSVRTPGQGTSGETQYF.

The rearrangement links TRBV6-2 or TRBV6-3 to TRBJ2-4, with no clear D. V was clipped by 6 bases and J by 0 bases, with 9 bases between them. This CDR3 spans 14 amino acids. Germline V gene lookup returns CDR1 MNHEY and CDR2 SVGEGT. CDR3 in amino acids: CASSQGKAKNIQYF. The CDR3 bases are TGTGCCAGCAGCCAAGGGAAAGCCAAAAACATTCAGTACTTC.

V usage is TRBV5-1 and J usage is TRBJ2-6, with D perhaps matching TRBD2 (5 bases). Trimming stripped 0 bases from V and 0 bases from J, with 13 bases between. Germline V gene lookup returns CDR1 SGHRS and CDR2 YFSETQ. The CDR3 has 18 residues. The CDR3 loop reads CASSLAGMPLSGANVLTF. CDR3 DNA: TGCGCCAGCAGCTTGGCGGGGATGCCCCTCTCTGGGGCCAACGTCCTGACTTTC.

The chain combines TRBV4-1 with TRBJ2-3; 8 nucleotides agree with TRBD2. CDR3 length: 17 residues. Germline V gene lookup returns CDR1 MGHRA and CDR2 YSYEKL. The J segment lost 0 bases and the V segment lost 4 bases, leaving 9 bases of the junction unmatched. As DNA, the CDR3 is TGCGCCAGCAGCCGCTATTATAGCGGGACTAGCACAGATACGCAGTATTTT. Protein sequence: CASSRYYSGTSTDTQYF.

This clonotype was seen just once. This chain connects TRBV5-1 to TRBJ2-1; D tentatively fits TRBD1 or TRBD2 (5 bases each). The CDR3 runs to 12 residues. V was pared by 4 bases and J by 15 bases, with 17 bases between. Germline loops: CDR1 SGHRS, CDR2 YFSETQ. Here the CDR3 DNA reads TGCGCCAGCAGCCCAACGGGGACCGAACGGTTCTTC. It is translated as CASSPTGTERFF.

The chain carries TRBV28 and TRBJ1-2; TRBD1 might be the D (6 bases). V dropped 6 bases and J dropped 8 bases, with 13 bases sitting between them. This CDR3 comprises 12 residues. CDR1 is MDHEN and CDR2 is SYDVKM in the germline V gene. The CDR3 coding sequence is TGTGCCAGCAGGCGGACAGCCATGGGCTACACCTTC. It codes for CASRRTAMGYTF.

This clonotype was detected only once. Its ends do not fully match the called genes, so a read error is possible. The gene calls are TRBV18 and TRBJ2-1; no reliable D call. Germline lookup yields CDR1 KGHSH and CDR2 LQKENI. The CDR3 is 15 residues long. DNA for the CDR3: TGTGTCAGCTCACCGGAAGGGCTCTCCTACAATGAGCAGTTCTTC. This sequence encodes CVSSPEGLSYNEQFF.

A remark on this clonotype: Compared with germline, one end of the junction differs, possibly owing to a read error. V is TRBV5-5 and J is TRBJ1-2; D gene uncertain. CDR1 SGHKS and CDR2 YYEKEE come from the germline V gene (reference sequence). CDR3 length: 17 amino acids. CDR3: CASSSQMATRGGYGHTF. As DNA, the CDR3 is TGTGCCAGCAGCTCCCAAATGGCTACCCGCGGCGGCTATGGCCACACCTTC. Full variable domain (remainder filled in from reference TRBV5-5 and TRBJ1-2): DAGVTQSPTHLIKTRGQQVTLRCSPISGHKSVSWYQQVLGQGPQFIFQYYEKEERGRGNFPDRFSARQFPNYSSELNVNALLLGDSALYLCASSSQMATRGGYGHTFGSGTRLTVV.

The V and J genes are TRBV7-2 and TRBJ1-2; 10 bases align to TRBD1. Germline lookup yields CDR1 SGHTA and CDR2 FQGNSA. J lost 5 bases, V lost 5 bases, and 5 bases had no gene match. The CDR3 has 14 residues. The DNA for the CDR3 is TGTGCCAGCAGCACGACAGGGGGCGCGTATGGCTACACCTTC. As protein: CASSTTGGAYGYTF.

J is TRBJ2-5 and V is TRBV12-3 or TRBV12-4, with a possible D match to TRBD1 (5 bases). The DNA end lines up better with TRBJ2-7; the J call may be wrong. The CDR3 sequence is 13 residues long. The CDR3 spells CASSFQGSREQYF. The CDR3 DNA sequence: TGTGCCAGCAGTTTCCAGGGTTCGCGCGAGCAGTACTTC.

In this sample, this clonotype turned up a few times. The V gene is TRBV6-1, the J gene TRBJ2-5; unclear D gene. V was clipped by 5 bases and J by 6 bases, with 7 bases between them. Germline CDR1 MNHNS, CDR2 SASEGT. The CDR3 totals 11 residues. The CDR3 reads CASSPQQTQYF. DNA for the CDR3: TGTGCCAGCAGTCCGCAACAGACCCAGTACTTC.

This clonotype was picked up one time. The chain carries TRBV28 and TRBJ2-3, with 7 positions matching TRBD2. The CDR3 is 15 amino acids. CDR1 is MDHEN, CDR2 SYDVKM, per germline. V dropped 0 bases and J dropped 5; count of bases not matched to a gene: 5. CDR3 sequence: CASSLWCREGDTQYF. The CDR3 DNA sequence: TGTGCCAGCAGTTTATGGTGCAGGGAGGGAGATACGCAGTATTTT.

The J gene is TRBJ1-2, the V gene TRBV7-9; 8 bases are a match to TRBD1. This CDR3 region has 14 residues. Germline-derived CDR1 and CDR2 are SEHNR and FQNEAQ (reference sequence). Trimming cost V 2 bases and J 8 bases; bases outside gene matches: 7. The DNA of the CDR3 is TGTGCCAGCAGCTTAATGGGCCCAGGGGGCGGCTACACCTTC. This codes for CASSLMGPGGGYTF.

CDR3 loop: CASSQVGKLRPGQEETQYF. The DNA for the CDR3 is TGCGCCAGCAGCCAAGTAGGCAAATTAAGACCGGGACAAGAAGAGACCCAGTACTTC. The chain carries TRBV4-1 and TRBJ2-5; weak D call: TRBD1 (6 bases). Germline V gene sequence: CDR1 MGHRA, CDR2 YSYEKL. With 1 base removed from V and 3 bases from J, the gap between germline ends came to 24 bases. The CDR3 is 19 amino acids.

This clonotype was observed at least ten times. This chain links TRBV27 with TRBJ2-5; 10 nucleotides line up with TRBD2. Germline V gene lookup returns CDR1 MNHEY and CDR2 SMNVEV (reference sequence). There are 13 residues in the CDR3. Unmatched junction bases numbered 5, after V lost 6 bases and J lost 7 bases. In DNA, the CDR3 is TGTGCCAGCAGGCTAGCGGGAGTCGGGACCCAGTACTTC. Protein product: CASRLAGVGTQYF.

The chain employs TRBV30 and TRBJ2-7; D call uncertain. Germline CDR1 is GTSNPN and CDR2 is SVGIG (reference sequence). This CDR3 comprises 11 residues. V dropped 3 bases and J dropped 4 bases, with 7 bases sitting between them. This CDR3 is CAWSKTYEQYF. CDR3 DNA: TGTGCCTGGAGCAAAACTTACGAGCAGTACTTC.

This clonotype was observed a single time. The chain carries TRBV20-1 and TRBJ2-7, with TRBD2 matching 7 bases. The CDR3 extends over 15 amino acids. Losses at the gene ends were 0 bases for V and 0 bases for J; bases not matched to a gene: 5. Germline-derived CDR1 and CDR2 are DFQATT and SNEGSKA (reference sequence). CDR3 coding DNA: TGCAGTGCTAGAGAGCTAGCGGAAAGCTCCTACGAGCAGTACTTC. This sequence encodes CSARELAESSYEQYF.